Listed below are T cell receptor beta chains from one sample, sequenced in a study of cytomegalovirus exposure and HLA in healthy donors. Method: immunoSEQ multiplex PCR; TCRdb's copy keeps in-frame clones and lacks some. This sample has 200,000 or so clones, with 75% to 90% found just once. The source material was PBMCs. Source of these receptors: a woman aged 18-29 years in good health and CMV-seronegative. The CDR3 runs from the conserved cysteine through the conserved F or W. D genes are given only for firm matches. Some rows mark clone size as missing; the rest say once, few, many or name a class of expanded clone.

V gene	J gene	D gene	clone size	CDR3 protein	CDR3 DNA
TRBV27	TRBJ1-2	.	.	CASSPAGVGIYGYTF	TGTGCCAGCAGTCCAGCCGGTGTCGGGATCTATGGCTACACCTTC
TRBV10-3	TRBJ1-3	TRBD1	once	CAISDPDRAGDTIYF	TGTGCCATCAGTGACCCCGACAGGGCCGGGGACACCATATATTTT
TRBV27	TRBJ2-1	.	.	CASSGGSEQFF	TGTGCCAGCAGTGGGGGCTCTGAGCAGTTCTTC
TRBV6-1	TRBJ1-5	.	once	CASSGVTSNQPQHF	TGTGCCAGCAGTGGGGTAACGAGCAATCAGCCCCAGCATTTT
TRBV13	TRBJ2-3	TRBD1	.	CASSWTGVDTQYF	TGTGCCAGCAGCTGGACAGGGGTTGATACGCAGTATTTT
TRBV10-3	TRBJ2-5	.	few	CAIGQETQYF	TGTGCCATAGGACAAGAGACCCAGTACTTC
TRBV15	TRBJ1-2	.	few	CATSGGNYGYTF	TGTGCCACCAGCGGGGGGAACTATGGCTACACCTTC
TRBV27	TRBJ2-7	.	.	CASPLRGNYEQYF	TGTGCCAGCCCGTTACGCGGGAATTACGAGCAGTACTTC
TRBV5-1	TRBJ1-2	.	.	CASSISGAQKNYGYTF	TGCGCCAGCAGCATTAGTGGGGCCCAGAAGAACTATGGCTACACCTTC
TRBV4-2	TRBJ2-3	.	.	CASSQEISGSTDTQYF	TGTGCCAGCAGCCAAGAGATAAGCGGTAGCACAGATACGCAGTATTTT
TRBV2	TRBJ2-7	.	.	CASSRLGEGEQYF	TGTGCCAGCAGTAGACTAGGGGAAGGCGAGCAGTACTTC
TRBV9	TRBJ1-6	.	.	CASSVRGESSPLHF	TGTGCCAGCAGCGTAAGGGGGGAAAGTTCACCCCTCCACTTT
TRBV7-9	TRBJ2-6	TRBD1	.	CASSFYGTGESSGANVLTF	TGTGCCAGCAGCTTTTACGGGACAGGGGAGTCCTCTGGGGCCAACGTCCTGACTTTC
TRBV2	TRBJ2-7	.	.	CASSAWTRPYEQYF	TGTGCCAGCAGTGCGTGGACGCGCCCCTACGAGCAGTACTTC
TRBV7-3	TRBJ2-7	.	.	CASSLSGGGDEQYF	TGTGCCAGCAGCTTATCGGGAGGGGGCGACGAGCAGTACTTC
TRBV2	TRBJ2-3	.	.	CASSTRQLRDTDTQYF	TGTGCCAGCAGTACCCGCCAACTACGGGACACAGATACGCAGTATTTT
TRBV5-4	TRBJ2-7	.	.	CASSLNSEQYF	TGTGCCAGCAGCTTAAACAGCGAGCAGTACTTC
TRBV30	TRBJ1-1	.	.	CAWSPQNTEAFF	TGTGCCTGGAGTCCCCAGAACACTGAAGCTTTCTTT
TRBV27	TRBJ2-1	.	.	CASSQGLVSYNEQFF	TGTGCCAGCAGTCAGGGATTGGTCTCCTACAATGAGCAGTTCTTC
TRBV2	TRBJ2-3	TRBD1	.	CASNKQGTADTQYF	TGTGCCAGCAATAAACAGGGGACCGCAGATACGCAGTATTTT
TRBV4-1	TRBJ2-7	.	.	CASTNPGTTYEQYF	TGCGCCAGCACCAACCCCGGGACAACCTACGAGCAGTACTTC
TRBV29-1	TRBJ1-1	.	.	CSLGRPNTEAFF	TGCAGCCTGGGACGTCCGAACACTGAAGCTTTCTTT
TRBV5-1	TRBJ2-3	TRBD1	once	CASNQRTGTSTDTQYF	TGCGCCAGCAACCAACGGACAGGGACAAGCACAGATACGCAGTATTTT
TRBV4-2	TRBJ1-4	.	.	CASSQVRGGTNEKLFF	TGTGCCAGCAGCCAAGTAAGGGGTGGAACTAATGAAAAACTGTTTTTT
TRBV10-1	TRBJ2-2	.	.	CASSETPEVGELFF	TGCGCCAGCAGTGAGACTCCCGAGGTCGGGGAGCTGTTTTTT
TRBV27	TRBJ2-1	.	.	CASSPTMLTYNEQFF	TGTGCCAGCAGTCCCACGATGTTAACCTACAATGAGCAGTTCTTC
TRBV27	TRBJ1-5	TRBD1	.	CASSFGTGGQPQHF	TGTGCCAGCAGTTTTGGGACAGGGGGTCAGCCCCAGCATTTT
TRBV30	TRBJ1-1	.	.	CAWSVDENTEAFF	TGTGCCTGGAGTGTAGACGAGAACACTGAAGCTTTCTTT
TRBV27	TRBJ2-1	.	many	CASSRGAGYNEQFF	TGTGCCAGCTCTCGCGGGGCGGGCTACAATGAGCAGTTCTTC
TRBV19	TRBJ1-2	TRBD1	.	CASSRQGPSYGYTF	TGTGCCAGTAGTCGACAGGGCCCCTCCTATGGCTACACCTTC
TRBV27	TRBJ2-7	TRBD1	.	CASSSLRDRVTYEQYF	TGTGCCAGCAGTTCCCTCCGGGACAGGGTGACCTACGAGCAGTACTTC
TRBV19	TRBJ2-7	.	.	CASSPGVYEQYF	TGTGCCAGTAGTCCCGGGGTCTACGAGCAGTACTTC
TRBV6-1	TRBJ1-5	.	.	CASSGRGSNQPQHF	TGTGCCAGCAGTGGCCGGGGGAGCAATCAGCCCCAGCATTTT
TRBV30	TRBJ2-1	TRBD2	.	CAWSVLAGVSYNEQFF	TGTGCCTGGAGTGTACTAGCGGGTGTTTCCTACAATGAGCAGTTCTTC